One sample yielded the 21 T cell receptor beta chains listed below, sequenced in a study of memory CD4+ T cells and cytomegalovirus serostatus. The sort gate was single viable CD3+CD4+CD8-CD45RO+ cells for memory CD4+ T cells. The protocol was immunoSEQ multiplex PCR, while the TCRdb copy is restricted to in-frame clones and leaves out a portion. Among some 60,000 clones listed, about 80% were seen once. Sequenced sample: memory CD4+ T cells from blood. Source of these receptors: an adult in good health and CMV-seropositive.

This clone was observed a few times. This chain links TRBV30 with TRBJ1-2; possible D gene TRBD1, 5 bases. This CDR3 spans 15 amino acids. Germline V CDR1 and CDR2: GTSNPN, SVGIG (reference sequence). V was shortened by 2 bases and J by 4 bases, with 17 bases between the two germline ends. CDR3 DNA: TGTGCCTGGAGTCCGTCCAAACAGGTGACCTATGGCTACACCTTC. Its protein product is CAWSPSKQVTYGYTF.

The chain carries TRBV18 and TRBJ2-5; D remains ambiguous. V was trimmed by 2 bases and J by 5 bases, leaving 6 bases between them. The length of the CDR3 is 12 residues. Germline V CDR1 and CDR2: KGHSH, LQKENI. DNA of the CDR3: TGTGCCAGCTCACCAAAAAGGGAGACCCAGTACTTC. It yields the protein CASSPKRETQYF. Full variable domain (missing parts from reference TRBV18 and TRBJ2-5): NAGVMQNPRHLVRRRGQEARLRCSPMKGHSHVYWYRQLPEEGLKFMVYLQKENIIDESGMPKERFSAEFPKEGPSILRIQQVVRGDSAAYFCASSPKRETQYFGPGTRLLVL.

J is TRBJ1-1 and V is TRBV28; D is unclear. The germline V gene has CDR1 MDHEN and CDR2 SYDVKM. The length of the CDR3 is 17 residues. V shed 7 bases and J shed 0 bases, with 21 bases lying between them. CDR3 loop: CASNWEVSLRLNTEAFF. Written as DNA, the CDR3 is TGTGCCAGCAATTGGGAAGTGTCCCTTAGGTTGAACACTGAAGCTTTCTTT.

CDR3 DNA: TGTGCCAGCAGCACGGGAGACAGGTCCTCGGGCACCGGGGAGCTGTTTTTT. Translation gives CASSTGDRSSGTGELFF. V usage is TRBV7-9 and J usage is TRBJ2-2; TRBD1 or TRBD2 may be the D gene (6 bases each). V was clipped by 5 bases and J by 4 bases, with 20 bases between them. This CDR3 has 17 amino acids. In germline, CDR1 is SEHNR, CDR2 FQNEAQ (reference sequence). The full variable domain, its missing parts supplied by reference TRBV7-9 and TRBJ2-2, is DTGVSQNPRHKITKRGQNVTFRCDPISEHNRLYWYRQTLGQGPEFLTYFQNEAQLEKSRLLSDRFSAERPKGSFSTLEIQRTEQGDSAMYLCASSTGDRSSGTGELFFGEGSRLTVL.

This clone has only a few counts. The chain couples TRBV11-2 to TRBJ1-2; D is possibly TRBD1 (5 bases). With 5 bases removed from V and 2 bases from J, the gap between germline ends came to 12 bases. The germline gives CDR1 SGHAT, CDR2 FQNNGV. The length of the CDR3 is 14 residues. The CDR3 region has the DNA TGTGCCAGCAGCGGCCCGGGACGGAACTATGGCTACACCTTC. Translation gives CASSGPGRNYGYTF.

This clone was seen only a few times. The chain combines TRBV9 with TRBJ2-1, with D tentatively TRBD1 (8 bases). Looked up from germline, CDR1 is SGDLS and CDR2 is YYNGEE. Trimming pared 6 bases from V and 4 bases from J, leaving 23 bases between. This CDR3 spans 17 amino acids. The chain's CDR3 is CASNPHRGGRDYNEQFF. In DNA, the CDR3 is TGTGCCAGCAACCCACACAGGGGGGGGAGGGATTACAATGAGCAGTTCTTC.

V is TRBV2 and J is TRBJ2-6, with 8 bases matching TRBD2. With V trimmed by 8 bases and J by 0 bases, 3 bases remained unmatched. CDR3 length equals 15 residues. CDR1 is SNHLY and CDR2 is FYNNEI in the germline V gene. The CDR3 sequence: CASREGSSGANVLTF. In nucleotides, the CDR3 is TGTGCCAGCCGGGAGGGGAGCTCTGGGGCCAACGTCCTGACTTTC. Full variable domain (outside the CDR3, taken from reference TRBV2 and TRBJ2-6): EPEVTQTPSHQVTQMGQEVILRCVPISNHLYFYWYRQILGQKVEFLVSFYNNEISEKSEIFDDQFSVERPDGSNFTLKIRSTKLEDSAMYFCASREGSSGANVLTFGAGSRLTVL.

The gene calls are TRBV28 and TRBJ1-2, with D perhaps matching TRBD1 (5 bases). Germline V gene lookup returns CDR1 MDHEN and CDR2 SYDVKM. The V end was cut by 2 bases, the J end by 3 bases, with 13 bases between. The CDR3 contains 15 residues. The CDR3 here is CASSLGGGSYYGYTF. The CDR3 bases are TGTGCCAGCAGTTTAGGCGGGGGAAGTTACTATGGCTACACCTTC.

The chain employs TRBV27 and TRBJ1-5, with D tentatively TRBD1 (5 bases). Germline assignment: CDR1 MNHEY and CDR2 SMNVEV (reference sequence). Trimming took off 7 bases at V and 0 bases at J, with 13 bases between the two ends. This CDR3 has 15 amino acids. The CDR3 region is CASMEGTYSNQPQHF. The CDR3 DNA sequence: TGTGCCAGCATGGAGGGGACGTATAGCAATCAGCCCCAGCATTTT.

The chain has TRBV4-3 and TRBJ2-1; possible D gene TRBD1, 5 bases. V was trimmed by 0 bases and J by 12 bases, leaving 12 bases between them. The CDR3 spans 13 residues. Looked up from germline, CDR1 is LGHNA and CDR2 is YSLEER. CDR3 coding DNA: TGCGCCAGCAGCCAAGAAACAGGTCCGTGGCAGTTCTTC. Encoded protein: CASSQETGPWQFF.

V gene TRBV12-5 combines with J gene TRBJ2-1; D is tentatively TRBD1 or TRBD2 (5 bases each). From germline, CDR1 is LGHNT and CDR2 FRNRAP. Trimming removed 6 bases from V and 2 bases from J, with 14 bases in between. This CDR3 has 15 amino acids. Here the CDR3 DNA reads TGTGCTAGTGGGGACGCAGGGACCACCTACAATGAGCAGTTCTTC. It specifies CASGDAGTTYNEQFF.

The rearrangement links TRBV5-1 to TRBJ2-3; 13 bases agree with TRBD2. J was trimmed by 6 bases and V by 4 bases; bases with no gene match: 5. The CDR3 totals 15 residues. From germline, CDR1 is SGHRS and CDR2 YFSETQ. CDR3 sequence: CASSAGLAGVDTQYF. CDR3 sequence (DNA): TGCGCCAGCAGCGCAGGACTAGCGGGAGTTGATACGCAGTATTTT.

The chain joins TRBV28 to TRBJ2-7, with 10 bases identical to TRBD1. The CDR3 extends over 15 amino acids. Germline V gene sequence: CDR1 MDHEN, CDR2 SYDVKM. With 3 bases clipped from V and 6 bases from J, the junction kept 8 bases outside the gene matches. The CDR3 loop is CASSLSGTGVSEQYF. CDR3 in DNA: TGTGCCAGCAGTTTGTCCGGGACAGGGGTTTCCGAGCAGTACTTC.

The chain combines TRBV11-2 with TRBJ2-5; 7 nucleotides match TRBD2. The germline gives CDR1 SGHAT, CDR2 FQNNGV. There are 18 residues in the CDR3. The junction had 12 bases not matched to a gene; V was cut back by 0 bases and J by 2 bases. The DNA of the CDR3 is TGTGCCAGCAGCTTAGATCAATTGGCTAGCGGAATACAAGAGACCCAGTACTTC. Residues: CASSLDQLASGIQETQYF.

The V gene is TRBV6-1, the J gene TRBJ2-3; TRBD2 might be the D (6 bases). From germline, CDR1 is MNHNS and CDR2 SASEGT. This CDR3 comprises 14 residues. The V gene lost 7 bases and the J gene lost 5 bases, with 16 bases spanning the gap. Here the CDR3 reads CASIPGAVLDTQYF. In nucleotides, the CDR3 is TGTGCCAGCATCCCGGGAGCGGTCTTAGATACGCAGTATTTT.

This clone was found a few times. The genes are TRBV7-8 and TRBJ1-2, with D perhaps matching TRBD1 (5 bases). This CDR3 is built from 18 residues. The germline V gene has CDR1 SGHVS and CDR2 FQNEAQ. The V gene lost 0 bases and the J gene lost 1 base, with 18 bases spanning the gap. CDR3 in amino acids: CASSLASGGGYFNYGYTF. The CDR3 nucleotides are TGTGCCAGCAGCTTAGCATCCGGGGGAGGTTATTTTAACTATGGCTACACCTTC.

The rearrangement links TRBV10-3 to TRBJ2-7; no reliable D call. Looked up from germline, CDR1 is ENHRY and CDR2 is SYGVKD. This CDR3 region has 11 residues. The chain's CDR3 is CAISVDLTQLV. The CDR3 coding sequence is TGTGCCATCAGTGTTGACCTAACACAGTTGGTC.

The rearrangement uses TRBV11-2 and TRBJ2-6, with TRBD2 as a possible D gene (5 bases). Per germline, CDR1 SGHAT and CDR2 FQNNGV. Trimming left V 6 bases short and J 2 bases short, with 11 bases between. The CDR3 is 15 amino acids. CDR3 region: CASSRGFTGANVLTF. CDR3 nucleotides: TGTGCCAGCAGTAGAGGGTTTACTGGGGCCAACGTCCTGACTTTC.

This clone was recorded a few times. The CDR3 region has the DNA TGTGCCAGCAGCGTACTGGGCGGCCAAGAGACCCAGTACTTC. It yields the protein CASSVLGGQETQYF. The chain recombines TRBV9 with TRBJ2-5; no definite D call. The V end lost 1 base, the J end lost 1 base, and 8 bases lay between the germline ends. CDR3 length: 14 amino acids. CDR1 and CDR2 from the germline V gene are SGDLS and YYNGEE.

The V gene is TRBV2, the J gene TRBJ1-3, with D maybe TRBD1 (5 bases). This CDR3 spans 14 amino acids. CDR1 is SNHLY, CDR2 FYNNEI, per germline. V was clipped by 6 bases and J by 2 bases, with 11 bases between them. The CDR3 protein is CASRDGTAGNTIYF. The DNA of the CDR3 is TGTGCCAGCAGAGACGGGACGGCTGGAAACACCATATATTTT.

The chain is built from TRBV12-5 and TRBJ2-6; D ambiguous. The CDR3 runs 15 residues. Germline CDR1 reads LGHNT; CDR2 reads FRNRAP. V was cut by 3 bases and J by 0 bases, with 6 bases left in between. CDR3 residues: CASGFRSSGANVLTF. CDR3 DNA sequence: TGTGCTAGTGGTTTTCGCAGCTCTGGGGCCAACGTCCTGACTTTC.